This record looks at one T cell receptor (beta chain) sequence and its context. One end of the junction is discordant with germline, which a read error may explain. This sample was included in a study of T cells in Graves' hyperthyroidism and ophthalmopathy. Using RNA transcripts as the source, TCR beta CDR3 regions were amplified. The HTBI set primed first-round TCR CDR3 RT-PCR. TCRdb redid the calling of the multiplex PCR reads with MiXCR, one entry per CDR3 protein. The table has approximately 430,000 distinct CDR3 sequences, around 15% seen once; the top ten hold less than 15%. The sample comprised blood. This clonotype was obtained from a young man with Graves' ophthalmopathy.

CDR3 DNA sequence: TGTGCCAGCAGCCCGGGGCCTATGCCCCGGCCTAACTTC. Protein product: CASSPGPMPRPNF. This chain joins TRBV12-3 or TRBV12-4 and TRBJ2-5; perhaps D is TRBD1 or TRBD2 (5 bases each). CDR3 length equals 13 residues.